These T cell receptor beta chains were read from a single sample in a study of cytomegalovirus exposure and HLA in healthy donors. Assay: immunoSEQ multiplex PCR; the TCRdb copy retains only in-frame clones and omits some. The sample lists about 120,000 clones; about 86% were seen once. The sequenced material came from PBMCs. The receptors were sampled from a woman aged 40 to 50 in good health and CMV-seronegative. The CDR3 runs from the conserved cysteine through the conserved F or W. The order of the fields is J gene, D gene, clone size, V gene, CDR3 DNA, CDR3 protein. The D gene is left open where the match is weak. Only some rows state a clone size, as once, few, many or a class for expanded clones.

TRBJ1-3	.	few	TRBV29-1	TGCAGCGTTACAGCCAACTCTGGAAACACCATATATTTT	CSVTANSGNTIYF
TRBJ2-6	.	.	TRBV7-6	TGTGCCAGCAGCTTTACTACAGGGAAATTCTCTGGGGCCAACGTCCTGACTTTC	CASSFTTGKFSGANVLTF
TRBJ1-5	TRBD1	.	TRBV7-2	TGTGCCAGCAGCCAGCGCAGGGGGATTCAGCCCCAGCATTTT	CASSQRRGIQPQHF
TRBJ2-1	.	.	TRBV7-3	TGTGCCAGCAGCCTAGGTGCCGGGAGCTCCTACAATGAGCAGTTCTTC	CASSLGAGSSYNEQFF
TRBJ1-2	.	once	TRBV7-8	TGTGCCAGCAATATAGGGGATCGAGGCTATGGCTACACCTTC	CASNIGDRGYGYTF
TRBJ2-5	.	.	TRBV7-9	TGTGCCAGCAGCTTATATCCACTGCGTGTGGCTAGCGCCGGAGAGACCCAGTACTTC	CASSLYPLRVASAGETQYF
TRBJ2-5	TRBD2	.	TRBV28	TGTGCCAGCAGTTTACGTGGCCGGGGACTAGCGGACCCCCCTGGGAAGACCCAGTACTTC	CASSLRGRGLADPPGKTQYF
TRBJ1-1	.	many	TRBV5-4	TGTGCCAGCTCAAAGAGACTGACAGGTGAGGGGACTGAAGCTTTCTTT	CASSKRLTGEGTEAFF
TRBJ1-2	TRBD1	.	TRBV6-5	TGTGCCAGCAGTAGCTACCGGACAGGGATCTATGGCTACACCTTC	CASSSYRTGIYGYTF
TRBJ2-2	.	.	TRBV28	TGTGCCAGCATCCGAGTGGGGGCGTCCCGGGAGCTGTTTTTT	CASIRVGASRELFF
TRBJ2-7	.	.	TRBV14	TGTGCCAGCAGCCAAGTCTACTACGAGCAGTACTTC	CASSQVYYEQYF
TRBJ2-3	.	.	TRBV6-5	TGTGCCAGCAGTTACGGGGCAGAGGCTAGCACAGATACGCAGTATTTT	CASSYGAEASTDTQYF
TRBJ1-2	TRBD1	once	TRBV6-6	TGTGCCAGCAACCCGGGACAGGGATGGGAAGCGGATGGCTACACCTTC	CASNPGQGWEADGYTF
TRBJ2-3	TRBD2	.	TRBV4-3	TGCGCCAGCAGCCAAGATCGAGGACTAGCGGGAGGGCTAAGCACAGATACGCAGTATTTT	CASSQDRGLAGGLSTDTQYF
TRBJ1-2	TRBD1	.	TRBV11-2	TGTGCCAGCAGCTTAGGGGACAGGGTGTCCTATGGCTACACCTTC	CASSLGDRVSYGYTF
TRBJ2-1	TRBD2	.	TRBV11-2	TGTGCCAGCAGCCCTTTAGCGGGTTCCTACAATGAGCAGTTCTTC	CASSPLAGSYNEQFF
TRBJ1-5	TRBD1	.	TRBV6-6	TGTGCCAGCAGTACGAAGGGGACAGGGGATCAGCCCCAGCATTTT	CASSTKGTGDQPQHF
TRBJ1-5	TRBD1	.	TRBV30	TGTGCCCTTGAGACAGGGGGATATCAGCCCCAGCATTTT	CALETGGYQPQHF
TRBJ1-1	.	.	TRBV29-1	TGCAGCGTTTCGACAGTTTGGAACACTGAAGCTTTCTTT	CSVSTVWNTEAFF
TRBJ2-7	TRBD1	.	TRBV6-5	TGTGCCAGCACCCAGGGGGTATCCTACGAGCAGTACTTC	CASTQGVSYEQYF
TRBJ2-4	TRBD1	.	TRBV18	TGTGCCAGCTCTTCGAGGACAGGAATAAAAAACATTCAGTACTTC	CASSSRTGIKNIQYF
TRBJ2-5	.	.	TRBV11-2	TGTGCCAGCAGCTTAGAACAGCCACCCGGAGAGACCCAGTACTTC	CASSLEQPPGETQYF
TRBJ1-5	.	.	TRBV30	TGTGCCTGGAGTGTACGAGGGCAGATCAGCAATCAGCCCCAGCATTTT	CAWSVRGQISNQPQHF
TRBJ2-2	.	.	TRBV5-1	TGCGCCAGCAGCCTACCGGGACATTCGGCCGGGGAGCTGTTTTTT	CASSLPGHSAGELFF